Below, one T cell receptor beta chain is given with its context. The time point was: after dendritic cell vaccination, including at tumor progression/relapse. PBMC were collected before vaccination, two weeks after the third vaccination, and at progression. The data derive from a study of glioma-infiltrating T cells after dendritic cell vaccination. The primer mix had 60 V beta and 13 J beta primers. Produced via immunoSEQ multiplex PCR; TCRdb's table is partial and in-frame only. The sample lists about 50,000 clones, roughly 90% occurring once. Material: blood, obtained after dendritic cell vaccination. This clonotype was obtained from a human donor with glioblastoma.

In DNA form, the CDR3 reads TGTGCCAGTAGGGGGTCCGGCGGGCCCGGAGCGGAGACCCAGTACTTC. It yields the protein CASRGSGGPGAETQYF. This rearrangement joins TRBV19 to TRBJ2-5, with D perhaps TRBD2 (5 bases). The CDR3 loop spans 16 amino acids. The V and J ends lost 6 bases and 5 bases respectively, with 22 bases between them. The germline V gene has CDR1 LNHDA and CDR2 SQIVND (reference sequence).